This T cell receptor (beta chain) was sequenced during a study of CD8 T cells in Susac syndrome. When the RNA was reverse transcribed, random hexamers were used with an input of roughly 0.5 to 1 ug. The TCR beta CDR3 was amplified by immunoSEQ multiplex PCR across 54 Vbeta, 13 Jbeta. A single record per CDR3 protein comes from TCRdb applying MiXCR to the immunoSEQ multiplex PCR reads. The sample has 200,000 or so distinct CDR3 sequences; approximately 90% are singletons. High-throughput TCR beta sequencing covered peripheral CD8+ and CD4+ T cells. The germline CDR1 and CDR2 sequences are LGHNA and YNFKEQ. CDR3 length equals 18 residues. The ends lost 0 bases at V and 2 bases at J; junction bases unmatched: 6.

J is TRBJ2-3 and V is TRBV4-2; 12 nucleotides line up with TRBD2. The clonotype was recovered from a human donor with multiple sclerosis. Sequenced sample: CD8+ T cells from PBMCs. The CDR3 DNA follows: TGTGCCAGCAGCCAAGACCCTGGACTAGCGGGGACCACAGATACGCAGTATTTT. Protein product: CASSQDPGLAGTTDTQYF.